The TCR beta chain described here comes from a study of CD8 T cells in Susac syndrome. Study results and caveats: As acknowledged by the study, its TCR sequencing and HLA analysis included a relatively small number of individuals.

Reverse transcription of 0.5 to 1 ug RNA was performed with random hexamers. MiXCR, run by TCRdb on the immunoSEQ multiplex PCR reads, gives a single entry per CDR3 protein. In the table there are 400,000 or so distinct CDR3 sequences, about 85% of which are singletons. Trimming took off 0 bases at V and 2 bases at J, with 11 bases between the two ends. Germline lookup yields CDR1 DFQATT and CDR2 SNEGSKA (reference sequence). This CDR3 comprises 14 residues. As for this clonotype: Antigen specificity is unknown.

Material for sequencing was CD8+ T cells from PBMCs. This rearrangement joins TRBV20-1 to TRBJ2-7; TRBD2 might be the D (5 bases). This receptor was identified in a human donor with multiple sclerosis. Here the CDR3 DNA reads TGCAGTGCTAGAGAGAGCGGCGGAACCTACGAGCAGTACTTC. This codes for CSARESGGTYEQYF.